This T cell receptor (beta chain) was recovered during a study of T cells in Graves' hyperthyroidism and ophthalmopathy. The study defined stable Graves' hyperthyroidism as no ophthalmopathy progression within 18 months. The PBMCs studied were ones that came from approximately 9.9 ml fresh peripheral blood. A word on this clonotype: Its antigen is undetermined.

There are 15 residues in the CDR3. Deletions cut 2 bases from V and 4 bases from J, with 11 bases between. CDR1 and CDR2 (germline): MNHNY, SVGAGI (reference sequence). Study results and limitations: A model built on 13 V-J features separated ophthalmopathy from stable hyperthyroidism.

The TCR beta CDR3 regions underwent amplification using RNA transcripts as the source. The TCR CDR3 first-round RT-PCR relied on the HTBI primer set. TCRdb reprocessed the multiplex PCR reads with MiXCR, giving one entry per CDR3 protein. Of some 460,000 distinct CDR3 sequences in the sample, 15% to 19% were seen once. V gene TRBV6-6 combines with J gene TRBJ1-4; the D gene is possibly TRBD1 (5 bases). Specimen: blood. The sequence was collected from a woman younger than 30 with Graves' hyperthyroidism. Here the CDR3 DNA reads TGTGCCAGCAGTTACCAGGGCAGTATTAATGAAAAACTGTTTTTT. The encoded protein is CASSYQGSINEKLFF.